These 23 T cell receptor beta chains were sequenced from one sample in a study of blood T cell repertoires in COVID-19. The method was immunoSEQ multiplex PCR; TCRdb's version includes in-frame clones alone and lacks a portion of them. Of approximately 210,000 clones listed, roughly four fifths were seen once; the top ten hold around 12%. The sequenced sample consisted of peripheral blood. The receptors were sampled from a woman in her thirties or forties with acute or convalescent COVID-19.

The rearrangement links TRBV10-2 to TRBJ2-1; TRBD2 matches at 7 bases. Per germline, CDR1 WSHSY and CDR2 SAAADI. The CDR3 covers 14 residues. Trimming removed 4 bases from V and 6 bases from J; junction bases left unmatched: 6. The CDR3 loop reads CASSGTASGNEQFF. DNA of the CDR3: TGCGCCAGCAGTGGGACGGCTAGCGGCAATGAGCAGTTCTTC.

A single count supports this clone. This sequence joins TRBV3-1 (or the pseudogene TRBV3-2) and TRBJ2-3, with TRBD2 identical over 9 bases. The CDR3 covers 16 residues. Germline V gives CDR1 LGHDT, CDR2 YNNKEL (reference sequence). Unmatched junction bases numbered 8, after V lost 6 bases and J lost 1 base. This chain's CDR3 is CASSQAGGPRTDTQYF. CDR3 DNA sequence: TGTGCCAGCAGTCAGGCGGGGGGGCCGCGCACAGATACGCAGTATTTT.

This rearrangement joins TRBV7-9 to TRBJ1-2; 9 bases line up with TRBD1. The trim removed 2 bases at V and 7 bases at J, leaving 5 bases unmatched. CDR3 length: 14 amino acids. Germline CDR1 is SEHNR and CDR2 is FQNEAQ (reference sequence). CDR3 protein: CASSLLTGGSGYTF. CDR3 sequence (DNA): TGTGCCAGCAGCTTATTGACAGGGGGTAGTGGCTACACCTTC.

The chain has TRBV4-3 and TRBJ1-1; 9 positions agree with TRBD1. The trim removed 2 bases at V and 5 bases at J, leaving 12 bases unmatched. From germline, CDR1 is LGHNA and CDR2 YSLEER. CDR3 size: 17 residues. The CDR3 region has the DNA TGCGCCAGCAGCCAAAGCGGGACAGGGTGGGTTGAGACTGAAGCTTTCTTT. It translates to CASSQSGTGWVETEAFF.

The CDR3 coding sequence is TGTGCCAGCAGCCTGGGACAGGGACGACTGAACACTGAAGCTTTCTTT. It yields the protein CASSLGQGRLNTEAFF. This chain links TRBV3-1 (or the pseudogene TRBV3-2) with TRBJ1-1, with 9 bases aligning to TRBD1. The CDR3 is 16 residues long. V lost 4 bases, J lost 0 bases, and 6 bases stayed unmatched. Germline V gene lookup returns CDR1 LGHDT and CDR2 YNNKEL (reference sequence).

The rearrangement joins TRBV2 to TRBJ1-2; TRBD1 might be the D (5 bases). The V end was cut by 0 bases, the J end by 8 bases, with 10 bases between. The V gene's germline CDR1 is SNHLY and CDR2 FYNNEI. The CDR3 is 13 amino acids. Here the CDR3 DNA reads TGTGCCAGCAGTGAAGCATCAGGGCGAGGCTACACCTTC. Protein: CASSEASGRGYTF.

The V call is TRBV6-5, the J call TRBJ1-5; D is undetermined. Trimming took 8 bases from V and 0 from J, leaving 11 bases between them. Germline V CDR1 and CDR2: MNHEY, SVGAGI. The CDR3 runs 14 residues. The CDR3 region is CASGEGASNQPQHF. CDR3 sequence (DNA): TGTGCCAGCGGCGAGGGAGCTAGCAATCAGCCCCAGCATTTT.

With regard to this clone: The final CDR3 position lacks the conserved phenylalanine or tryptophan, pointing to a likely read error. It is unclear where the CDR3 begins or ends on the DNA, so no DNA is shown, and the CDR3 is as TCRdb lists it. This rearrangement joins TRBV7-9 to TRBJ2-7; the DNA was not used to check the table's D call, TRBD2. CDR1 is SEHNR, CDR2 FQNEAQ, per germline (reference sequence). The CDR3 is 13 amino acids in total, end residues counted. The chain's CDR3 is CASSYLGGLAGEL.

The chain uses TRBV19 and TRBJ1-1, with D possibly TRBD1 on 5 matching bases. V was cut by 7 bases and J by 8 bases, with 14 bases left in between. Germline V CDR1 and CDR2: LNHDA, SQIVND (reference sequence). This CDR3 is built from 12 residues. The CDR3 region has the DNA TGTGCCAGTAATTCCAGGGAGGAAGAAGCTTTCTTT. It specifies CASNSREEEAFF. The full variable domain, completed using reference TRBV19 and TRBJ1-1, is DGGITQSPKYLFRKEGQNVTLSCEQNLNHDAMYWYRQDPGQGLRLIYYSQIVNDFQKGDIAEGYSVSREKKESFPLTVTSAQKNPTAFYLCASNSREEEAFFGQGTRLTVV.

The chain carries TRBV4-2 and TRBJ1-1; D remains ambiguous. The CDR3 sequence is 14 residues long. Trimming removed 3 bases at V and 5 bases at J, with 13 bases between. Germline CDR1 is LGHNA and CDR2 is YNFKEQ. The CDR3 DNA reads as TGTGCCAGCAGCCACCCCGTTACGGGAACTGAAGCTTTCTTT. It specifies CASSHPVTGTEAFF.

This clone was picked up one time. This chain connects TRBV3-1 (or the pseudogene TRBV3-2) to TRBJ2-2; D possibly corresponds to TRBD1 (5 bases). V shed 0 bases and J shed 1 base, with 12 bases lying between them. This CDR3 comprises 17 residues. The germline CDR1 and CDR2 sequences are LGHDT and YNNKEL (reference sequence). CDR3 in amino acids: CASSQDRWGLNTGELFF. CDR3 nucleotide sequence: TGTGCCAGCAGCCAAGATCGGTGGGGCCTGAACACCGGGGAGCTGTTTTTT.

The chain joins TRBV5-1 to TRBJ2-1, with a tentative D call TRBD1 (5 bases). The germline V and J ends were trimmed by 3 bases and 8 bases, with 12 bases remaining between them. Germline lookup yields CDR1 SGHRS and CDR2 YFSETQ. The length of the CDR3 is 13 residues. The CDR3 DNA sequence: TGCGCCAGCAGCTCCCAATGGGGCGATGAGCAGTTCTTC. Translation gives CASSSQWGDEQFF.

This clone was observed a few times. CDR3 amino acids: CASSPRPGQTHNEQFF. The CDR3 coding sequence is TGTGCCAGCTCACCTAGACCGGGACAGACTCACAATGAGCAGTTCTTC. The chain links TRBV18 to TRBJ2-1, with 7 bases aligning to TRBD1. CDR1 KGHSH and CDR2 LQKENI come from the germline V gene. The V gene end was trimmed by 3 bases and the J gene end by 5 bases; junction bases not matched to a gene: 10. This CDR3 has 16 residues.

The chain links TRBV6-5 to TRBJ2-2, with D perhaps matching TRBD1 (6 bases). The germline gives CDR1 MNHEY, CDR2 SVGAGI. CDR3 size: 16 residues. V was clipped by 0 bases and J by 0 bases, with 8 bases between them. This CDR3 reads CASSYSTGSNTGELFF. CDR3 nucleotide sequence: TGTGCCAGCAGTTACTCGACAGGCTCGAACACCGGGGAGCTGTTTTTT.

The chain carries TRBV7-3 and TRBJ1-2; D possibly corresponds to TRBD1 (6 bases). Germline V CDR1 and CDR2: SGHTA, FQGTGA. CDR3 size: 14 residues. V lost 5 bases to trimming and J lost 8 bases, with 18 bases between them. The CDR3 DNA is TGTGCCAGCAGCCTACAGGGAGGGTTGAGCGGCTACACCTTC. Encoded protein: CASSLQGGLSGYTF. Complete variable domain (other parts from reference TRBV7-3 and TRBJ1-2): GAGVSQTPSNKVTEKGKYVELRCDPISGHTALYWYRQSLGQGPEFLIYFQGTGAADDSGLPNDRFFAVRPEGSVSTLKIQRTERGDSAVYLCASSLQGGLSGYTFGSGTRLTVV.

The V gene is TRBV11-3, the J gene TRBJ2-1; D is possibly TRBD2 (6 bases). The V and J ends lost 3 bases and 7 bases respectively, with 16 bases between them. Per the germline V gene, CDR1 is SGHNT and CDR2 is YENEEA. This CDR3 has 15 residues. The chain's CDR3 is CASSLGGESLNEQFF. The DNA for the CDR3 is TGTGCCAGCAGCTTGGGGGGAGAATCGTTGAATGAGCAGTTCTTC.

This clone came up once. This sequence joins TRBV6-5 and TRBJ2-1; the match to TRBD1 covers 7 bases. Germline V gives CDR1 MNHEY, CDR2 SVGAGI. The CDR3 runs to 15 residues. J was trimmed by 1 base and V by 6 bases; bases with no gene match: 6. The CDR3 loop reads CASSSRDSSYNEQFF. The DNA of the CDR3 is TGTGCCAGCAGCTCCCGGGACAGTTCCTACAATGAGCAGTTCTTC.

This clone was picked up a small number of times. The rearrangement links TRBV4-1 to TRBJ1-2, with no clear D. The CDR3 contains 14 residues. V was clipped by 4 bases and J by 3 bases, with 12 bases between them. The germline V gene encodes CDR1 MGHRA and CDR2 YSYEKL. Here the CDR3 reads CASSPQERYYGYTF. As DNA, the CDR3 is TGCGCCAGCAGCCCCCAAGAGCGCTACTATGGCTACACCTTC.

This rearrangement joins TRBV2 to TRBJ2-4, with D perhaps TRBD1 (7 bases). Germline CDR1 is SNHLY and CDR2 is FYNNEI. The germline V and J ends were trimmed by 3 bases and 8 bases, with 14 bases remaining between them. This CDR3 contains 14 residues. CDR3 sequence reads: CASSEGRGADIQYF. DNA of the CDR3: TGTGCCAGCAGTGAGGGCAGGGGGGCGGACATTCAGTACTTC.

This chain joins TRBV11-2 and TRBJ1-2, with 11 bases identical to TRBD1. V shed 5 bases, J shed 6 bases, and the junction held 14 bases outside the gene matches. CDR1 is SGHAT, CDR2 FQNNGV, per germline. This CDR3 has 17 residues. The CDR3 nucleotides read TGTGCCAGCAGCCCCCGCATCTTGTGGACAGGGGGCGATGGCTACACCTTC. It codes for CASSPRILWTGGDGYTF.

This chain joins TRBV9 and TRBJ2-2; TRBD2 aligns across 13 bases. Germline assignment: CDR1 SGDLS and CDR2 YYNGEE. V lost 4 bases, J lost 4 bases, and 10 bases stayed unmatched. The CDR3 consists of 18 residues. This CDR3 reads CASSSTSGGARVTGELFF. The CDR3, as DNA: TGTGCCAGCAGCTCCACTAGCGGGGGGGCCCGGGTCACCGGGGAGCTGTTTTTT.

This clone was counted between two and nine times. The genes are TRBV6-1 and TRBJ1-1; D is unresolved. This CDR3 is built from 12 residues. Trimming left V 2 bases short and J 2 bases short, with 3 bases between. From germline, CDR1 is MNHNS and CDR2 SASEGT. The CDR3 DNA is TGTGCCAGCAGTGAATATAACACTGAAGCTTTCTTT. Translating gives CASSEYNTEAFF.

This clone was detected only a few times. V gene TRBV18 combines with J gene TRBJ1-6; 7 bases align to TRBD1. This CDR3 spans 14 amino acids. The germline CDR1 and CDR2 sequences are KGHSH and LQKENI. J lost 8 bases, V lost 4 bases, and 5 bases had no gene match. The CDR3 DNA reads TGTGCCAGCTCACAACAGGGGTTTGATTCACCCCTCCACTTT. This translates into CASSQQGFDSPLHF.